These 24 T cell receptor beta chains originate from one sample sequenced in a study of blood T cell repertoires in COVID-19. The protocol was immunoSEQ multiplex PCR, while the TCRdb copy is restricted to in-frame clones and leaves out a portion. The table shows about 110,000 clones, with about 85% occurring only once. Sequencing was performed on peripheral blood. Receptors originate from a woman in her 70s with acute or convalescent COVID-19.

This sequence joins TRBV9 and TRBJ2-3; TRBD2 is a possible D gene (5 bases). The V gene's germline CDR1 is SGDLS and CDR2 YYNGEE. CDR3 size: 16 residues. Trimming pared 3 bases from V and 0 bases from J, leaving 14 bases between. CDR3 region: CASSGSGRRSTDTQYF. Written as DNA, the CDR3 is TGTGCCAGCAGCGGGAGCGGCAGGAGAAGCACAGATACGCAGTATTTT.

The gene calls are TRBV2 and TRBJ2-2; D may be TRBD1 (5 bases). The germline V gene has CDR1 SNHLY and CDR2 FYNNEI. CDR3 size: 13 residues. The V gene lost 6 bases and the J gene lost 3 bases, with 8 bases spanning the gap. The CDR3 loop is CASSVQDTGELFF. The CDR3 DNA follows: TGTGCCAGCAGCGTACAGGACACCGGGGAGCTGTTTTTT.

This clone was found a few times. Other DNA sequences in the sample encode the same CDR3. The CDR3 is CASSLGLVGTGELFF. CDR3 nucleotides: TGTGCCAGCAGCTTAGGACTAGTCGGCACCGGGGAGCTGTTTTTT. The chain has TRBV11-2 and TRBJ2-2, with D perhaps TRBD2 (6 bases). From germline, CDR1 is SGHAT and CDR2 FQNNGV. The CDR3 is made up of 15 amino acids. V was pared by 1 base and J by 4 bases, with 10 bases between.

V gene TRBV19 combines with J gene TRBJ1-2, with unresolved D. This CDR3 is 13 amino acids long. V lost 7 bases, J lost 5 bases, and 14 bases lay in between. The V gene's germline CDR1 is LNHDA and CDR2 SQIVND (reference sequence). The CDR3 DNA reads TGTGCCAGTACCCAGGAGGGAGGGTATGGCTACACCTTC. Its protein product is CASTQEGGYGYTF. Drawing the rest from reference TRBV19 and TRBJ1-2, the complete variable domain is DGGITQSPKYLFRKEGQNVTLSCEQNLNHDAMYWYRQDPGQGLRLIYYSQIVNDFQKGDIAEGYSVSREKKESFPLTVTSAQKNPTAFYLCASTQEGGYGYTFGSGTRLTVV.

V is TRBV1 and J is TRBJ2-7; the D call of TRBD2 is as the table states it, not checked on the DNA. TRBV1 is a pseudogene segment. The CDR3 is 16 residues long. The CDR3 DNA sequence: TGCACCAGCAGCCAGGGACTAGCGGGAGAAGCCTACGAGCAGTACTTC. Translated: CTSSQGLAGEAYEQYF.

The V and J genes are TRBV11-2 and TRBJ1-5, with D hard to call. The CDR3 runs 17 residues. V lost 0 bases to trimming and J lost 0 bases, with 12 bases between them. Germline V gene data show CDR1 as SGHAT and CDR2 as FQNNGV. Written as DNA, the CDR3 is TGTGCCAGCAGCTTAGACGGTACCGACTATAGCAATCAGCCCCAGCATTTT. Its translation: CASSLDGTDYSNQPQHF. The full variable domain, in which reference TRBV11-2 and TRBJ1-5 provide the parts outside the CDR3, is EAGVAQSPRYKIIEKRQSVAFWCNPISGHATLYWYQQILGQGPKLLIQFQNNGVVDDSQLPKDRFSAERLKGVDSTLKIQPAKLEDSAVYLCASSLDGTDYSNQPQHFGDGTRLSIL.

The chain is built from TRBV7-8 and TRBJ1-1; the D gene is possibly TRBD1 (6 bases). CDR3 length equals 15 residues. Germline V gene sequence: CDR1 SGHVS, CDR2 FQNEAQ. Trimming stripped 5 bases from V and 1 base from J, with 14 bases between. The DNA for the CDR3 is TGTGCCAGCAGCGCCGGCCCGGGACAGAACACTGAAGCTTTCTTT. It codes for CASSAGPGQNTEAFF.

This chain joins TRBV7-3 and TRBJ2-3; D perhaps matches TRBD1 (5 bases). V was pared by 3 bases and J by 5 bases, with 15 bases between. Germline V lookup: CDR1 SGHTA, CDR2 FQGTGA. This CDR3 is 15 amino acids long. CDR3 nucleotide sequence: TGTGCCAGCAGCTTCTTAGGACAACCGGGAGATACGCAGTATTTT. Translated, it gives CASSFLGQPGDTQYF.

The chain recombines TRBV27 with TRBJ2-3; tentatively, D is TRBD2 (5 bases). The CDR3 is made up of 15 amino acids. Per the germline V gene, CDR1 is MNHEY and CDR2 is SMNVEV (reference sequence). V lost 3 bases and J lost 9, with 19 bases in between. The CDR3 DNA reads TGTGCCAGCAGTTTCTCCCCGGACGGGGTGTGGACGCAGTATTTT. It yields the protein CASSFSPDGVWTQYF.

The chain couples TRBV4-1 to TRBJ1-2; unclear D gene. The germline CDR1 and CDR2 sequences are MGHRA and YSYEKL. The length of the CDR3 is 14 residues. V gave up 8 bases and J gave up 0 bases, with 13 bases separating them. The CDR3 DNA reads TGCGCCAGCGTGTCGGAACTACCTAACTATGGCTACACCTTC. Translation gives CASVSELPNYGYTF.

The chain joins TRBV4-1 to TRBJ1-6; D not certain. The CDR3 has 16 amino acids. Germline-derived CDR1 and CDR2 are MGHRA and YSYEKL. The germline V and J ends were trimmed by 1 base and 3 bases, with 10 bases remaining between them. CDR3 residues: CASSQVGRNYNSPLHF. In DNA form, the CDR3 reads TGCGCCAGCAGCCAAGTTGGGCGAAACTATAATTCACCCCTCCACTTT.

The gene calls are TRBV7-2 and TRBJ1-6, with D perhaps matching TRBD1 (6 bases). V was shortened by 4 bases and J by 9 bases, with 13 bases between the two germline ends. The CDR3 has 14 amino acids. CDR1 SGHTA and CDR2 FQGNSA come from the germline V gene. CDR3 DNA sequence: TGTGCCAGCAGCTCGGACAGCTGGGGTTCACCCCTCCACTTT. This gives the protein CASSSDSWGSPLHF.

This clone was picked up a small number of times. The V gene is TRBV11-2, the J gene TRBJ2-4; 7 nucleotides align to TRBD1. CDR3 size: 15 residues. V shed 4 bases and J 4 bases; nucleotides not matched to a gene: 7. Germline V lookup: CDR1 SGHAT, CDR2 FQNNGV. Here the CDR3 reads CASSSSGTVKNIQYF. In DNA form, the CDR3 reads TGTGCCAGCAGCTCTTCCGGGACAGTAAAAAACATTCAGTACTTC.

V gene TRBV5-1 combines with J gene TRBJ1-2; D is uncertain. CDR3 size: 14 residues. With 0 bases removed from V and 8 bases from J, the gap between germline ends came to 14 bases. Per germline, CDR1 SGHRS and CDR2 YFSETQ. The CDR3 here is CASSLVGPEWGYTF. The CDR3 DNA reads as TGCGCCAGCAGCTTGGTGGGCCCTGAATGGGGCTACACCTTC.

The CDR3 coding sequence is TGTGCCTGGAGTGTGACAGGGGGCAGGGAGACCCAGTACTTC. The encoded protein is CAWSVTGGRETQYF. The chain couples TRBV30 to TRBJ2-5, with 10 bases aligning to TRBD1. The junction had 3 bases not matched to a gene; V was cut back by 0 bases and J by 5 bases. Germline-derived CDR1 and CDR2 are GTSNPN and SVGIG (reference sequence). The CDR3 totals 14 residues.

CDR3 bases: TGCGCCAGCAGCCCGACTAGCGGGAGGCCCTACAATGAGCAGTTCTTC. Translating gives CASSPTSGRPYNEQFF. The J gene is TRBJ2-1, the V gene TRBV4-1; the match to TRBD2 covers 13 bases. This CDR3 region has 16 residues. The germline CDR1 and CDR2 sequences are MGHRA and YSYEKL. J was trimmed by 2 bases and V by 4 bases; bases with no gene match: 2.

This sequence joins TRBV9 and TRBJ1-1; TRBD1 aligns across 7 bases. The CDR3 extends over 16 amino acids. After removal of 3 bases from V and 1 base from J, the junction contained 9 bases not matched to a gene. The germline CDR1 and CDR2 sequences are SGDLS and YYNGEE. The CDR3 loop is CASSETPTGRNTEAFF. CDR3 nucleotide sequence: TGTGCCAGCAGCGAAACCCCGACAGGGAGGAACACTGAAGCTTTCTTT.

The V call is TRBV7-3, the J call TRBJ1-3; D gene uncertain. V was trimmed by 2 bases and J by 0 bases, leaving 11 bases between them. CDR3 length equals 16 residues. Germline V gene sequence: CDR1 SGHTA, CDR2 FQGTGA. The CDR3 loop is CASSLHGINSGNTIYF. CDR3 coding DNA: TGTGCCAGCAGCTTACATGGCATTAACTCTGGAAACACCATATATTTT.

This chain connects TRBV7-2 to TRBJ1-6, with 7 nucleotides matching TRBD1. CDR3 size: 14 residues. Unmatched junction bases numbered 14, after V lost 7 bases and J lost 14 bases. The germline V gene has CDR1 SGHTA and CDR2 FQGNSA. The CDR3: CASTMTGTLRALHF. DNA for the CDR3: TGTGCCAGCACCATGACAGGGACACTTCGGGCCCTCCACTTT.

The rearrangement uses TRBV28 and TRBJ1-1; 7 bases agree with TRBD1. Germline V lookup: CDR1 MDHEN, CDR2 SYDVKM. CDR3 length: 14 residues. The V and J ends lost 6 bases and 0 bases, in that order; junction bases with no gene match: 4. The DNA for the CDR3 is TGTGCCAGCAGAAAAGGGGGCATGAACACTGAAGCTTTCTTT. This gives the protein CASRKGGMNTEAFF.

The chain carries TRBV29-1 and TRBJ2-1; the D gene is possibly TRBD1 (6 bases). Trimming left V 6 bases short and J 6 bases short, with 15 bases between. This CDR3 comprises 13 residues. Germline lookup yields CDR1 SQVTM and CDR2 ANQGSEA. CDR3 bases: TGCAGCGTCGAAAAACAGGGTCGCAATGAGCAGTTCTTC. Translating gives CSVEKQGRNEQFF.

The chain has TRBV19 and TRBJ1-6, with a tentative D call TRBD1 (5 bases). The V gene's germline CDR1 is LNHDA and CDR2 SQIVND (reference sequence). Trimming cost V 3 bases and J 16 bases, with 16 bases left between them. The CDR3 spans 13 residues. The CDR3 spells CASSIDRQRPLHF. The CDR3 nucleotides are TGTGCCAGTAGTATCGATCGACAGAGACCTCTCCACTTT.

The rearrangement joins TRBV28 to TRBJ1-5; 8 bases align to TRBD1. With 6 bases clipped from V and 4 bases from J, the junction kept 2 bases outside the gene matches. In germline, CDR1 is MDHEN, CDR2 SYDVKM. The CDR3 sequence is 13 residues long. For the CDR3, the DNA is TGTGCCAGCAGCCGACAGGGGAATCAGCCCCAGCATTTT. Translated: CASSRQGNQPQHF.

The chain carries TRBV18 and TRBJ1-1, with 7 bases lining up with TRBD1. This CDR3 contains 15 residues. CDR1 and CDR2 from the germline V gene are KGHSH and LQKENI. V dropped 6 bases and J dropped 3; count of bases not matched to a gene: 10. In nucleotides, the CDR3 is TGTGCCAGCTCCTTCAGGGGGGCCCCAGACACTGAAGCTTTCTTT. This encodes CASSFRGAPDTEAFF.